Listed here are 13 T cell receptor beta chains from one sample, sequenced in a study of blood T cell repertoires in COVID-19. TCRdb keeps only in-frame clones here, not all; method: immunoSEQ multiplex PCR. The data contain approximately 99,000 clones, around 87% of them seen just once; the ten biggest clones take up less than 20%. Source material: peripheral blood. These receptors were collected from a human donor in a cohort sampled during active COVID-19.

This chain joins TRBV6-5 and TRBJ1-2; a weak D match, TRBD1 (6 bases). V was shortened by 0 bases and J by 4 bases, with 12 bases between the two germline ends. CDR1 MNHEY and CDR2 SVGAGI come from the germline V gene. The CDR3 runs to 15 residues. CDR3 amino acids: CASSYSGGLGYGYTF. CDR3 coding DNA: TGTGCCAGCAGTTACTCGGGGGGGCTTGGCTATGGCTACACCTTC.

This chain connects TRBV6-5 to TRBJ1-1; D remains unclear. The CDR3 runs to 11 residues. Germline V gene sequence: CDR1 MNHEY, CDR2 SVGAGI. V lost 6 bases and J 4 bases, leaving 6 bases between the germline ends. CDR3 loop: CASRAFTEAFF. The CDR3 coding sequence is TGTGCCAGCAGAGCGTTCACTGAAGCTTTCTTT.

The chain carries TRBV28 and TRBJ1-2, with D possibly TRBD1 on 5 matching bases. CDR1 is MDHEN and CDR2 is SYDVKM in the germline V gene. The ends were cut back, 4 bases at V and 7 bases at J, with 19 bases in the middle. The CDR3 loop spans 15 amino acids. For the CDR3, the DNA is TGTGCCAGCAGTTCCCCCACGGAGGGGTGGGGTGGCTACACCTTC. Its protein is CASSSPTEGWGGYTF.

The chain has TRBV25-1 and TRBJ2-7; no definite D call. CDR1 and CDR2 (germline): MGHDK, SYGVNS. This CDR3 comprises 15 residues. V lost 4 bases to trimming and J lost 2 bases, with 15 bases between them. CDR3 in DNA: TGTGCCAGCAGTGCGGCACCGAGGATTCCCTACGAGCAGTACTTC. Translation: CASSAAPRIPYEQYF.

The chain recombines TRBV5-4 with TRBJ2-5; 7 positions match TRBD1. The ends lost 3 bases at V and 3 bases at J; junction bases unmatched: 11. Per the germline V gene, CDR1 is SGHNT and CDR2 is YYREEE (reference sequence). The CDR3 covers 16 residues. CDR3 residues: CASSSEPTGVKETQYF. DNA of the CDR3: TGTGCCAGCAGCTCCGAACCCACAGGGGTGAAAGAGACCCAGTACTTC.

The V call is TRBV28, the J call TRBJ2-5; TRBD1 matches at 8 bases. From germline, CDR1 is MDHEN and CDR2 SYDVKM. The V segment lost 4 bases and the J segment 5 bases; nucleotides outside the gene matches: 9. This CDR3 region has 15 residues. This CDR3 is CASSYPQGAGETQYF. CDR3 coding DNA: TGTGCCAGCAGTTACCCCCAGGGGGCAGGGGAGACCCAGTACTTC.

The chain links TRBV10-3 to TRBJ2-7; 9 bases line up with TRBD1. Germline V gene lookup returns CDR1 ENHRY and CDR2 SYGVKD. V dropped 0 bases and J dropped 7; count of bases not matched to a gene: 7. The CDR3 is 15 amino acids. The CDR3 loop reads CAISESLQGAGEQYF. For the CDR3, the DNA is TGTGCCATCAGTGAGTCGTTACAGGGGGCGGGGGAGCAGTACTTC.

The chain is built from TRBV5-4 and TRBJ2-2; 8 bases are a match to TRBD2. V lost 4 bases and J lost 2; bases outside the gene matches: 13. The CDR3 consists of 18 residues. The V gene's germline CDR1 is SGHNT and CDR2 YYREEE (reference sequence). The CDR3 bases are TGTGCCAGCAGCCAGGGGAGGAGTAGCGGGATAAACACCGGGGAGCTGTTTTTT. Encoded protein: CASSQGRSSGINTGELFF.

The gene calls are TRBV9 and TRBJ2-3; tentative D call: TRBD1 (6 bases). The V gene's germline CDR1 is SGDLS and CDR2 YYNGEE. CDR3 size: 14 residues. Trimming shortened V by 3 bases and J by 0 bases, and 8 bases separated the two germline ends. The CDR3 DNA sequence: TGTGCCAGCAGCGAGGGGGTGAGCACAGATACGCAGTATTTT. Amino acid sequence: CASSEGVSTDTQYF.

This clone appeared a single time. The chain joins TRBV3-1 (or the pseudogene TRBV3-2) to TRBJ2-2, with 11 bases lining up with TRBD2. CDR1 and CDR2 from the germline V gene are LGHDT and YNNKEL (reference sequence). J lost 9 bases, V lost 4 bases, and 10 bases had no gene match. CDR3 length: 16 amino acids. CDR3 DNA: TGTGCCAGCAGCCCTCATAGCGGGAGGGCCTTCCGGGAGCTGTTTTTT. Its protein product is CASSPHSGRAFRELFF.

This chain joins TRBV7-9 and TRBJ2-7, with 14 bases lining up with TRBD2. The CDR3 extends over 17 amino acids. J lost 6 bases, V lost 2 bases, and 9 bases had no gene match. From germline, CDR1 is SEHNR and CDR2 FQNEAQ (reference sequence). The CDR3 protein is CASSLSTGLAGVGEQYF. The CDR3 DNA is TGTGCCAGCAGCTTATCGACGGGACTAGCGGGGGTGGGCGAGCAGTACTTC. The full variable domain, with the rest looked up from reference TRBV7-9 and TRBJ2-7, is DTGVSQNPRHKITKRGQNVTFRCDPISEHNRLYWYRQTLGQGPEFLTYFQNEAQLEKSRLLSDRFSAERPKGSFSTLEIQRTEQGDSAMYLCASSLSTGLAGVGEQYFGPGTRLTVT.

V is TRBV19 and J is TRBJ2-5; D remains unclear. Germline V CDR1 and CDR2: LNHDA, SQIVND (reference sequence). V was shortened by 3 bases and J by 0 bases, with 8 bases between the two germline ends. This CDR3 spans 14 amino acids. The CDR3 reads CASSIAHYQETQYF. For the CDR3, the DNA is TGTGCCAGTAGTATCGCCCACTACCAAGAGACCCAGTACTTC.

The J gene is TRBJ1-6, the V gene TRBV5-1; D is ambiguous. The germline CDR1 and CDR2 sequences are SGHRS and YFSETQ. This CDR3 contains 14 residues. The germline V and J ends were trimmed by 2 bases and 4 bases, with 7 bases remaining between them. The CDR3 bases are TGCGCCAGCAGCTTCCGGGAATATAATTCACCCCTCCACTTT. Encoded protein: CASSFREYNSPLHF.